This T cell receptor (beta chain) came from a study of cytomegalovirus exposure and HLA in healthy donors. In the PCR, 60 Vbeta and 13 Jbeta primers were used. Clones were read by immunoSEQ multiplex PCR, and TCRdb kept only the in-frame ones, dropping some. The profile shows roughly 120,000 clones, about 73% of them singletons. Germline lookup yields CDR1 SGHDT and CDR2 YYEEEE. Trimming took 5 bases from V and 7 from J; bases not matched to a gene: 8. The CDR3 spans 14 residues. Material: PBMCs. The TCR sequence derives from a woman between 50 and 59 years old in good health and CMV-seropositive. The chain recombines TRBV5-6 with TRBJ1-5; TRBD1 matches 8 bases. In DNA form, the CDR3 reads TGTGCCAGCAGTCACGCAGGGGGCGGGCAGCCCCAGCATTTT. Its protein product is CASSHAGGGQPQHF.